Sequencing of this TCR beta chain was carried out in a study of T cells in Graves' hyperthyroidism and ophthalmopathy. Study-wide context: The initial diagnosis was the point when peripheral blood was collected, ahead of any treatment.

There were TCR beta CDR3 regions amplified from RNA transcripts. Primed by the HTBI set, a first-round RT-PCR was run on the TCR CDR3. TCRdb reprocessed the multiplex PCR reads via MiXCR and lists one record per CDR3 protein. This table holds under 300,000 distinct CDR3 sequences, roughly 15% found once. This clonotype was seen repeatedly, ten times or more. Trimming shortened V by 1 base and J by 2 bases, and 8 bases separated the two germline ends. CDR3 size: 15 residues. Looked up from germline, CDR1 is SGHTA and CDR2 is FQGNSA. The sequence was collected from a woman aged 35 to 49 with Graves' hyperthyroidism. The sequencing sample was made of blood. V is TRBV7-2 and J is TRBJ2-2; no reliable D call. The CDR3 bases are TGTGCCAGCAGCTTAGGGCTCTCCAACACCGGGGAGCTGTTTTTT. Translation gives CASSLGLSNTGELFF. Full variable domain (remainder filled in from reference TRBV7-2 and TRBJ2-2): GAGVSQSPSNKVTEKGKDVELRCDPISGHTALYWYRQSLGQGLEFLIYFQGNSAPDKSGLPSDRFSAERTGGSVSTLTIQRTQQEDSAVYLCASSLGLSNTGELFFGEGSRLTVL.